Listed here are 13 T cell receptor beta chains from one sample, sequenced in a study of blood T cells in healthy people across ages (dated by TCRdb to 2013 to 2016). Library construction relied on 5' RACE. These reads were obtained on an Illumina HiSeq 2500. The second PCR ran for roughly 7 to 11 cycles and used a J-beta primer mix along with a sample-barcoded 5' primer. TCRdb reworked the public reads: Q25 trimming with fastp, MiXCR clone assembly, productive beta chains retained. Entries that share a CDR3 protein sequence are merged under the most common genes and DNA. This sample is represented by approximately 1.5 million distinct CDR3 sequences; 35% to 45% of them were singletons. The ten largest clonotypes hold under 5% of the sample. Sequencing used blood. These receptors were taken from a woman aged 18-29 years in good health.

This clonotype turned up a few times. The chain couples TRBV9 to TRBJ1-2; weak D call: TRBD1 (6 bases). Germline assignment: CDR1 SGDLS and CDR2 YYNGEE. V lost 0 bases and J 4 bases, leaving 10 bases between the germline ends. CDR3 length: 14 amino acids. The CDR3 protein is CASSVAMDSYGYTF. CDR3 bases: TGTGCCAGCAGCGTAGCAATGGACAGCTATGGCTACACCTTC. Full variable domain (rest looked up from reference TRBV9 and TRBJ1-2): DSGVTQTPKHLITATGQRVTLRCSPRSGDLSVYWYQQSLDQGLQFLIQYYNGEERAKGNILERFSAQQFPDLHSELNLSSLELGDSALYFCASSVAMDSYGYTFGSGTRLTVV.

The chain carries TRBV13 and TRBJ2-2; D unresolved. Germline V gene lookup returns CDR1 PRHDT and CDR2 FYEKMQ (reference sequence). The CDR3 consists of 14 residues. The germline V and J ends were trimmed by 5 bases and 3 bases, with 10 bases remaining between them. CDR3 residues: CASSTVQHTGELFF. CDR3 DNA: TGTGCCAGCAGCACCGTCCAGCACACCGGGGAGCTGTTTTTT.

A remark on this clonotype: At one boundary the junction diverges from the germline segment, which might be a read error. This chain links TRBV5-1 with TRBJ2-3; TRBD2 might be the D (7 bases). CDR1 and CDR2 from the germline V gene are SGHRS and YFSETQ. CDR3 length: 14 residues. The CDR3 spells CASNLAGGGDAQYF. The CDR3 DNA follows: TGCGCCAGCAACTTGGCCGGCGGGGGCGATGCGCAGTATTTT. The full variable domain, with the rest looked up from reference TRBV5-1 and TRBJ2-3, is KAGVTQTPRYLIKTRGQQVTLSCSPISGHRSVSWYQQTPGQGLQFLFEYFSETQRNKGNFPGRFSGRQFSNSRSEMNVSTLELGDSALYLCASNLAGGGDAQYFGPGTRLTVL.

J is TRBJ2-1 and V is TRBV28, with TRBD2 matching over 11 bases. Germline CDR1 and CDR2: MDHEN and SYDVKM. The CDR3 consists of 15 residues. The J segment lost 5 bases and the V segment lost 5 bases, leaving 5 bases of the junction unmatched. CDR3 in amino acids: CASSSSGRADNEQFF. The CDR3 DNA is TGTGCCAGCAGTAGTAGCGGGAGGGCCGACAATGAGCAGTTCTTC. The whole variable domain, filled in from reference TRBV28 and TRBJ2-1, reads DVKVTQSSRYLVKRTGEKVFLECVQDMDHENMFWYRQDPGLGLRLIYFSYDVKMKEKGDIPEGYSVSREKKERFSLILESASTNQTSMYLCASSSSGRADNEQFFGPGTRLTVL.

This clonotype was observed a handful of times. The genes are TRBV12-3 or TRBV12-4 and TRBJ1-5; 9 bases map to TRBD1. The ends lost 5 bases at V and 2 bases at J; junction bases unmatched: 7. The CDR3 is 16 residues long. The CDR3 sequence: CASSGQGRRGNQPQHF. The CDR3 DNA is TGTGCCAGCAGTGGACAGGGGCGCAGGGGCAATCAGCCCCAGCATTTT.

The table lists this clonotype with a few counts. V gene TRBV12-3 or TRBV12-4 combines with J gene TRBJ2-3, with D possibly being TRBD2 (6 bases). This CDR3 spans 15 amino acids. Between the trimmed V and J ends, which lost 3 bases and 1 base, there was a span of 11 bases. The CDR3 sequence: CASSFKRVRTDTQYF. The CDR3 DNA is TGTGCCAGCAGTTTTAAGCGGGTCCGCACAGATACGCAGTATTTT.

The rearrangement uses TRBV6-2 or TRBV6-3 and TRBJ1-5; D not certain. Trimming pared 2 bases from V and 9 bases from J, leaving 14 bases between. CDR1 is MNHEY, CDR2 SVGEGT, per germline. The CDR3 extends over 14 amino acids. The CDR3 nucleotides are TGTGCCAGCAGTTACAAGACACATTCCGGGCCCCAGCATTTT. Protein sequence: CASSYKTHSGPQHF.

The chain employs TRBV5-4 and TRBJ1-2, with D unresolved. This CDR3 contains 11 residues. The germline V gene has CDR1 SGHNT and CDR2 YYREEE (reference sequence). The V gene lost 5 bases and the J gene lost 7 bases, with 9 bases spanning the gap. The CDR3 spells CASRADGGYTF. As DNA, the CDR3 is TGTGCCAGCAGGGCGGACGGTGGCTACACCTTC.

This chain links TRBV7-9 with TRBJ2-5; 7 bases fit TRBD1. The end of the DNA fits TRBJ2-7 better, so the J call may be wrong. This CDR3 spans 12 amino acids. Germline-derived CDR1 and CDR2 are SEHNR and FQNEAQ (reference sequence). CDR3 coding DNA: TGTGCCAGCAGGACAACAGGGGACGAGCAGTACTTC. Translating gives CASRTTGDEQYF.

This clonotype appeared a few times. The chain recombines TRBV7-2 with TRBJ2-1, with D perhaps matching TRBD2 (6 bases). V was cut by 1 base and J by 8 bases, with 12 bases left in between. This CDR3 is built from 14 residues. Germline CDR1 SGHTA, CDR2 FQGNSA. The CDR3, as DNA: TGTGCCAGCAGCTTAGTTGGGGGGTTGGATGAGCAGTTCTTC. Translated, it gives CASSLVGGLDEQFF.

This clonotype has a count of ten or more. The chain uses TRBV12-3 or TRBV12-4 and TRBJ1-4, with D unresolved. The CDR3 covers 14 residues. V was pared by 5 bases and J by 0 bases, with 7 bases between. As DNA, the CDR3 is TGTGCCAGCAGTCTTCAAACAACTAATGAAAAACTGTTTTTT. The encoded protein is CASSLQTTNEKLFF.

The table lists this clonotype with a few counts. CDR3 amino acids: CASTTGPNPPYEQYF. For the CDR3, the DNA is TGTGCCAGCACCACGGGCCCGAACCCCCCCTACGAGCAGTACTTC. V and J are TRBV9 and TRBJ2-7; D gene uncertain. The CDR3 extends over 15 amino acids. Deletions cut 6 bases from V and 2 bases from J, with 18 bases between. Germline V gene lookup returns CDR1 SGDLS and CDR2 YYNGEE.

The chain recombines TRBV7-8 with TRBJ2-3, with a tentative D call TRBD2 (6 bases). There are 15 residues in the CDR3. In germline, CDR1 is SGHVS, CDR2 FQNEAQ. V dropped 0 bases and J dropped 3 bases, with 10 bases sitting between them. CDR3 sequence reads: CASSLAGSRTDTQYF. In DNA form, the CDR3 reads TGTGCCAGCAGCTTAGCCGGGAGTCGGACAGATACGCAGTATTTT.